Listed below are T cell receptor beta chains from one sample, sequenced in a study of beta chain features in type 1 diabetes. Libraries were prepared by immunoSEQ multiplex PCR; TCRdb keeps only in-frame clonotypes and omits some of them. The sample holds some 360,000 clones, over 9% seen once. The source material was central memory CD4+ T cells from blood. The source is a young man with type 1 diabetes. CDR3s include the opening cysteine and the closing phenylalanine or tryptophan. Each record gives: D gene, clone size, V gene, J gene, CDR3 DNA, CDR3 protein. The D gene is left open where the match is weak. Only some rows state a clone size, as once, few, many or a class for expanded clones.

.	few	TRBV11-2	TRBJ2-7	TGTGCCAGCAGCTCCGACTCCTACGAGCAGTACTTC	CASSSDSYEQYF
TRBD2	.	TRBV5-6	TRBJ2-3	TGTGCCAGCAGCGGTCGGGGGAGGGGCACAGATACGCAGTATTTT	CASSGRGRGTDTQYF
TRBD2	.	TRBV7-9	TRBJ2-1	TGTGCCAGCAGCTCTAGCGGGAGGGCCGATGAGCAGTTCTTC	CASSSSGRADEQFF
.	.	TRBV7-9	TRBJ2-5	TGTGCCAGCAGCCCATATTCGGAGACCCAGTACTTC	CASSPYSETQYF
TRBD2	many	TRBV5-1	TRBJ2-1	TGCGCCAGCAGCTTGGGCATTGGCGGGAGCTCCTACAATGAGCAGTTCTTC	CASSLGIGGSSYNEQFF
.	few	TRBV6-1	TRBJ1-1	TGTGCCAGCAGTGAAGACCCAAGGACAGATGAAGCTTTCTTT	CASSEDPRTDEAFF
TRBD2	.	TRBV5-8	TRBJ2-7	TGCGCCAGCAGCCAAGTAGGACTAGCGGGGTCCTACGAGCAGTACTTC	CASSQVGLAGSYEQYF
TRBD2	few	TRBV19	TRBJ2-7	TGTGCCAGTAGCCGGGACAGGGGGACTAGCGGGGCCTACGAGCAGTACTTC	CASSRDRGTSGAYEQYF
.	many	TRBV7-9	TRBJ1-1	TGTGCCAGCAGCTTAATCCTGACGAATGAAGCTTTCTTT	CASSLILTNEAFF
TRBD1	.	TRBV28	TRBJ1-2	TGTGCCAGCAAAACCGACAGGGGGTCTAACTATGGCTACACCTTC	CASKTDRGSNYGYTF
.	.	TRBV5-1	TRBJ2-5	TGCGCCAGCAGCTTTCAGGAAGGGGAGACCCAGTACTTC	CASSFQEGETQYF
.	few	TRBV14	TRBJ1-1	TGTGCCAGCAGCCAGCGGGGGCTCACTGAAGCTTTCTTT	CASSQRGLTEAFF
.	few	TRBV6-1	TRBJ2-2	TGTGCCAGCAGTGAACAGGGACGCGGGGAGCTGTTTTTT	CASSEQGRGELFF
.	few	TRBV7-9	TRBJ1-6	TGTGCCAGCAGCGCGACTACCAATTCACCCCTCCACTTT	CASSATTNSPLHF
.	.	TRBV28	TRBJ2-2	TGTGCCAGCAAGGCAGGGAACACCGGGGAGCTGTTTTTT	CASKAGNTGELFF
TRBD1	.	TRBV7-2	TRBJ2-7	TGTGCCAGCAGTCAACAGGGGTGGGACGAGCAGTACTTC	CASSQQGWDEQYF
.	.	TRBV29-1	TRBJ2-3	TGCAGTTTGGAGGGACCCACAGATACGCAGTATTTT	CSLEGPTDTQYF
.	few	TRBV7-9	TRBJ2-7	TGTGCCAGCAGTCTCACTCCCGGGACTTCCACCTACGAGCAGTACTTC	CASSLTPGTSTYEQYF
.	many	TRBV7-9	TRBJ1-5	TGTGCCAGCAGCTTAGGCGGTCAGGGGATGCAGCCCCAGCATTTT	CASSLGGQGMQPQHF
.	few	TRBV2	TRBJ2-4	TGTGCCAGCAGCCAGTTGACGGGGGGCCACATTCAGTACTTC	CASSQLTGGHIQYF
.	.	TRBV6-6	TRBJ2-2	TGTGCCAGCAGTTACCCTGAAACCGGGGAGCTGTTTTTT	CASSYPETGELFF
.	.	TRBV30	TRBJ1-1	TGTGCCTGGAGTACCGGAAGCACTGAAGCTTTCTTT	CAWSTGSTEAFF
.	few	TRBV5-8	TRBJ1-2	TGTGCCAGCAGCTTAGTAGAGAACTATGGCTACACCTTC	CASSLVENYGYTF
TRBD1	.	TRBV9	TRBJ2-1	TGTGCCAGCAGCGTTCTTGACAGGGTGGACAATGAGCAGTTCTTC	CASSVLDRVDNEQFF
TRBD1	few	TRBV4-3	TRBJ2-7	TGCGCCAGCAGCCTCCAAGGACAGGGTTCCTACGAGCAGTACTTC	CASSLQGQGSYEQYF
.	few	TRBV5-1	TRBJ2-7	TGCGCCAGCAGCCCCGGGACATTCGATTCTGAGCAGTACTTC	CASSPGTFDSEQYF
.	many	TRBV11-2	TRBJ2-3	TGTGCCAGCAGCATAAATTCCGGGGATACGCAGTATTTT	CASSINSGDTQYF
TRBD2	.	TRBV11-2	TRBJ2-5	TGTGCCAGCAGCCAGTCAAGCGGGAGCCAAGAGACCCAGTACTTC	CASSQSSGSQETQYF
TRBD2	many	TRBV7-3	TRBJ2-1	TGTGCCAGCAGCCCCGGACTAGCCCATGAGCAGTTCTTC	CASSPGLAHEQFF
.	many	TRBV2	TRBJ2-5	TGTGCCGGCACCGGGATCCAAGAGACCCAGTACTTC	CAGTGIQETQYF